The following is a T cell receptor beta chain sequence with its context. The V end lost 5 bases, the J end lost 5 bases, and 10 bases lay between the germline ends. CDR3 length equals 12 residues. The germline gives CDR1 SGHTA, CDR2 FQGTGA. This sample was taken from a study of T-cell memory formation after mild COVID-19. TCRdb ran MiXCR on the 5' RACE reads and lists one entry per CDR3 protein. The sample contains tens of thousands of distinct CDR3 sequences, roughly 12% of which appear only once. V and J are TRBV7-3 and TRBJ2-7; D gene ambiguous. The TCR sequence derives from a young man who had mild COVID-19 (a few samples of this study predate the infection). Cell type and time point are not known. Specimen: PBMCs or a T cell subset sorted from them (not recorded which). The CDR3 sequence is CASSGSVDEQYV. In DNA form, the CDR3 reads TGTGCCAGCAGCGGCTCCGTAGACGAGCAGTACGTC.